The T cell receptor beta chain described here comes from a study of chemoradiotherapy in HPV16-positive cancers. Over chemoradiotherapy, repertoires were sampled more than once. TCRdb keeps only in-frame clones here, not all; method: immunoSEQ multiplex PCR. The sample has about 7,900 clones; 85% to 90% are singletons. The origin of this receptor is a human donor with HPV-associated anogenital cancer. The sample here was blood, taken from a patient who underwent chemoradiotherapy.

CDR3 protein: CASSLGPNYEQYF. Written as DNA, the CDR3 is TGTGCCAGCAGTCTCGGGCCCAACTACGAGCAGTACTTC. The V and J genes are TRBV6-5 and TRBJ2-7; unclear D gene. The CDR3 loop spans 13 amino acids. The V end was cut by 5 bases, the J end by 3 bases, with 11 bases between. CDR1 MNHEY and CDR2 SVGAGI come from the germline V gene.